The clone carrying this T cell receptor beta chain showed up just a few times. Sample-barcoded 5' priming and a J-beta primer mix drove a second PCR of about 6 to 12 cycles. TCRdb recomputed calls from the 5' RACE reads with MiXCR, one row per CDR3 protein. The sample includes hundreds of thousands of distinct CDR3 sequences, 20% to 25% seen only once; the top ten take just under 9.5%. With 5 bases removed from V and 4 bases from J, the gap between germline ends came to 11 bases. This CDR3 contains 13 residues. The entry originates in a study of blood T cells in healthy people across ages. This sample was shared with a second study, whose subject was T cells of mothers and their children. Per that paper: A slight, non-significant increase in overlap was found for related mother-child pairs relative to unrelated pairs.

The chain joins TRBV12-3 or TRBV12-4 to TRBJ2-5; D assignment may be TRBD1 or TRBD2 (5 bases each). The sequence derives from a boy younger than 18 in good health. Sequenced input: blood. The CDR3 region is CASSGPGPETQYF. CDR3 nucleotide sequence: TGTGCCAGCAGTGGACCGGGGCCAGAGACCCAGTACTTC.